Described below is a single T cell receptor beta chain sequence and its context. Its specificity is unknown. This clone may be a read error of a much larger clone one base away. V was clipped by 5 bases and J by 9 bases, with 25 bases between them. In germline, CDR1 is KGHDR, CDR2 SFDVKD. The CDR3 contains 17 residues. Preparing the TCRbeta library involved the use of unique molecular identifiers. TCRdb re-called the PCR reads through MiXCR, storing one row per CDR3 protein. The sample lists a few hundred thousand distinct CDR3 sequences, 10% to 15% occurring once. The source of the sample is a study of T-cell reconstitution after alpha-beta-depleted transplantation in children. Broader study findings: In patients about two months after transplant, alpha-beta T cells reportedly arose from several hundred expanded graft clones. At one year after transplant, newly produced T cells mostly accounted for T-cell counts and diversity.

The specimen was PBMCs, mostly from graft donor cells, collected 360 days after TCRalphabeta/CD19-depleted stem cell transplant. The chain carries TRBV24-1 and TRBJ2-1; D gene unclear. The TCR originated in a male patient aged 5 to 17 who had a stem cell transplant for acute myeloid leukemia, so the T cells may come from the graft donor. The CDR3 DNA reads TGTGCCACCAGTGGGGGTTTGCGGTCGAGCTCCTACGTTGAGCAGTTCTTC. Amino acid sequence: CATSGGLRSSSYVEQFF.